This is a list of T cell receptor beta chains from one sample in a study of CD8 T cells in ankylosing spondylitis. TCRdb reanalysed the 5' RACE reads using MiXCR and keeps one entry per CDR3 protein. The sample lists 150,000 or so distinct CDR3 sequences, 25% to 35% occurring once. What was sequenced was synovial fluid, either unsorted or a sorted T cell fraction (not recorded which). The source is a male donor with ankylosing spondylitis. Both conserved end residues are part of each CDR3. A D gene is named only where the DNA matches it firmly. A clone size is listed for some rows: how often the clone was seen (once, few, many), or a class if it is expanded.

TRBV27,TRBJ2-7,-,14,-,CASSLWAGQNEQYF,TGTGCCAGCAGTTTATGGGCAGGGCAAAACGAGCAGTACTTC
TRBV10-3,TRBJ2-3,TRBD2,14,-,CAISAGGNADTQYF,TGTGCCATCAGTGCGGGGGGGAACGCAGATACGCAGTATTTT
TRBV11-1,TRBJ2-5,TRBD2,18,-,CASSPRTSGRASQETQYF,TGTGCCAGCAGCCCGAGGACTAGCGGGAGGGCCTCGCAAGAGACCCAGTACTTC
TRBV5-8,TRBJ2-3,-,17,many,CASSLAVVARRENTQYF,TGTGCCAGCAGCTTGGCCGTAGTAGCTAGGCGAGAGAATACGCAGTATTTT
TRBV7-8,TRBJ1-1,TRBD1,15,-,CASSSQGQGNTEAFF,TGTGCCAGCAGCTCACAGGGGCAGGGGAACACTGAAGCTTTCTTT
TRBV6-1,TRBJ2-1,-,14,-,CASTQTGSYNEQFF,TGTGCCAGCACACAGACAGGCTCCTACAATGAGCAGTTCTTC
TRBV4-2,TRBJ2-1,TRBD1,14,-,CASSRGQGNNEQFF,TGTGCCAGCAGCCGAGGACAGGGGAACAATGAGCAGTTCTTC
TRBV2,TRBJ1-2,-,12,-,CATSDRSYGYTF,TGTGCCACTTCTGACCGAAGCTATGGCTACACCTTC
TRBV20-1,TRBJ1-1,-,12,-,CSATRMNTEAFF,TGCAGTGCAACCAGGATGAACACTGAAGCTTTCTTT
TRBV10-3,TRBJ2-7,TRBD1,15,few,CAISPQTGAPYEQYF,TGTGCCATCAGTCCCCAGACAGGGGCACCCTACGAGCAGTACTTC
TRBV28,TRBJ2-1,TRBD2,13,many,CASSLSGRVEQFF,TGTGCCAGCAGTTTAAGCGGGAGGGTTGAGCAGTTCTTC
TRBV20-1,TRBJ1-2,TRBD1,11,-,CSADTGGGYTF,TGCAGTGCCGACACAGGGGGCGGCTACACCTTC
TRBV5-6,TRBJ2-3,-,16,few,CASSWGRDNRADTQYF,TGTGCCAGCAGCTGGGGTCGCGACAATCGGGCAGATACGCAGTATTTT
TRBV20-1,TRBJ1-3,-,14,few,CSARGPGSGNTIYF,TGCAGTGCTAGGGGCCCGGGTTCTGGAAACACCATATATTTT
TRBV2,TRBJ2-3,-,13,-,CASSDYLPDTQYF,TGTGCCAGCAGTGACTATCTCCCAGATACGCAGTATTTT
TRBV28,TRBJ2-3,-,16,few,CASSPIGGAVTDTQYF,TGTGCCAGCAGTCCAATCGGGGGCGCGGTGACAGATACGCAGTATTTT
TRBV28,TRBJ1-1,-,16,few,CASSPPRGGGHTEAFF,TGTGCCAGCAGTCCCCCCCGTGGGGGGGGGCACACTGAAGCTTTCTTT
TRBV18,TRBJ1-2,-,14,-,CASSQTTENYGYTF,TGTGCCAGCTCACAAACGACCGAAAACTATGGCTACACCTTC
TRBV11-3,TRBJ2-7,TRBD1,13,-,CASTPSTGSEQYF,TGTGCCAGCACCCCGTCGACAGGGAGCGAGCAGTACTTC
TRBV4-3,TRBJ2-1,-,17,-,CASSQDSSRASYNEQFF,TGCGCCAGCAGCCAAGATTCGTCCAGGGCTTCCTACAATGAGCAGTTCTTC
TRBV12-3/TRBV12-4,TRBJ1-4,-,16,-,CASSLEGGAGGEKLFF,TGTGCCAGCAGTTTAGAGGGGGGAGCAGGAGGCGAAAAACTGTTTTTT
TRBV4-3,TRBJ1-1,TRBD1,16,few,CASSPGTGIGDTEAFF,TGCGCCAGCAGCCCAGGGACAGGGATTGGGGACACTGAAGCTTTCTTT
TRBV20-1,TRBJ2-2,-,13,-,CSASGTNTGELFF,TGCAGTGCTAGCGGGACGAACACCGGGGAGCTGTTTTTT
TRBV29-1,TRBJ2-1,-,12,-,CSVEGKGNEQFF,TGCAGCGTTGAGGGGAAGGGCAATGAGCAGTTCTTC
TRBV20-1,TRBJ2-7,TRBD1,14,few,CSAGGQGQGYEQYF,TGCAGTGCCGGGGGACAGGGGCAAGGGTACGAGCAGTACTTC
TRBV11-2,TRBJ2-1,TRBD2,15,-,CASSLVTSPSYEQFF,TGTGCCAGCAGCTTAGTGACTAGCCCCTCATATGAGCAGTTCTTC